The 24 T cell receptor beta chains reported below all come from one sample, sequenced in a study of T cells in Graves' hyperthyroidism and ophthalmopathy. Authors of the study amplified TCR beta CDR3 regions from RNA transcripts. HTBI primers were employed in a first-round RT-PCR of the TCR CDR3. TCRdb reprocessed the multiplex PCR reads via MiXCR and lists one record per CDR3 protein. The top ten clones hold around 8% of a sample with about 300,000 distinct CDR3 sequences, approximately 13% of them seen once. Sequencing was done on a sample of blood. These receptor sequences come from a woman aged 40 to 50 with Graves' hyperthyroidism.

This clonotype appeared many times. The gene calls are TRBV3-1 and TRBJ2-5; D is unresolved. This CDR3 is 15 amino acids long. The germline V and J ends were trimmed by 1 base and 3 bases, with 12 bases remaining between them. Germline-derived CDR1 and CDR2 are LGHDT and YNNKEL (reference sequence). CDR3 sequence (DNA): TGTGCCAGCAGCCAAGGAAGACGTGGGGAAGAGACCCAGTACTTC. Encoded protein: CASSQGRRGEETQYF.

The table lists this clonotype with many counts. This rearrangement joins TRBV27 to TRBJ2-1; a weak D match, TRBD2 (5 bases). The CDR3 extends over 15 amino acids. The V end was cut by 2 bases, the J end by 7 bases, with 15 bases between. Germline CDR1 reads MNHEY; CDR2 reads SMNVEV (reference sequence). CDR3 bases: TGTGCCAGCAGTTTACTAGCACCAAGGTATAATGAGCAGTTCTTC. It codes for CASSLLAPRYNEQFF.

This clonotype was recorded a few times. V and J are TRBV10-3 and TRBJ1-6; 7 nucleotides align to TRBD1. Losses at the gene ends were 2 bases for V and 7 bases for J; bases not matched to a gene: 2. Germline V gene sequence: CDR1 ENHRY, CDR2 SYGVKD. The CDR3 totals 14 residues. The CDR3 loop reads CAISEGRGNSPLHF. The CDR3 DNA reads TGTGCCATCAGTGAGGGCAGGGGGAATTCACCCCTCCACTTT.

V usage is TRBV9 and J usage is TRBJ1-2; 7 bases match TRBD1. The length of the CDR3 is 15 residues. V gave up 0 bases and J gave up 8 bases; unmatched junction bases: 10. CDR1 is SGDLS, CDR2 YYNGEE, per germline. The CDR3 loop reads CASSVEPGGREGYTF. The CDR3 nucleotides read TGTGCCAGCAGCGTAGAGCCAGGGGGGAGGGAGGGCTACACCTTC.

This clonotype was recorded at least ten times. The J gene is TRBJ1-2, the V gene TRBV24-1, with D hard to call. CDR1 is KGHDR and CDR2 is SFDVKD in the germline V gene. Deletions cut 2 bases from V and 6 bases from J, with 9 bases between. CDR3 length: 13 residues. The CDR3 loop reads CATSDSIWDGYTF. CDR3 nucleotides: TGTGCCACCAGTGATTCTATCTGGGATGGCTACACCTTC.

Turning to this clonotype: A much larger clone differs from this one at a single base, so this may be a read error. This chain links TRBV9 with TRBJ2-3; 8 bases are a match to TRBD2. The junction had 0 bases not matched to a gene; V was cut back by 2 bases and J by 1 base. CDR1 and CDR2 (germline): SGDLS, YYNGEE. CDR3 length: 14 amino acids. CDR3 bases: TGTGCCAGCAGCGTGACTAGCGGCACAGATACGCAGTATTTT. This gives the protein CASSVTSGTDTQYF.

Concerning this clonotype: A much larger clone differs from this one at a single base, so this may be a read error. The CDR3 coding sequence is TGCGCCAGCAGCCCCGGACAGGGGGGTTTGAACACTGTAGCTTTCTTT. Its translation is CASSPGQGGLNTVAFF. J is TRBJ1-1 and V is TRBV5-1; 10 bases line up with TRBD1. CDR1 is SGHRS and CDR2 is YFSETQ in the germline V gene. CDR3 length: 16 amino acids.

This clonotype came up many times. This sequence joins TRBV27 and TRBJ2-7; 8 positions match TRBD1. There are 14 residues in the CDR3. Per the germline V gene, CDR1 is MNHEY and CDR2 is SMNVEV (reference sequence). Trimming at V came to 6 bases and at J to 5 bases, leaving 9 bases not matched to a gene. CDR3 in DNA: TGTGCCAGCAGGTATGGGACAGGACTCCACGAGCAGTACTTC. Its protein product is CASRYGTGLHEQYF.

With respect to this clonotype: This may be a read error: a much more frequent sequence differs by one nucleotide. In this CDR3 the conserved last residue, phenylalanine or tryptophan, is missing, so a read error is likely. The genes are TRBV6-2 or TRBV6-3 and TRBJ2-5, with 8 bases lining up with TRBD1. The CDR3 contains 13 residues. J was trimmed by 3 bases and V by 7 bases; bases with no gene match: 4. The germline CDR1 and CDR2 sequences are MNHEY and SVGEGT. The CDR3 loop is CASTGQGEETQYL. CDR3 coding DNA: TGTGCCAGCACCGGACAGGGAGAAGAGACCCAGTACCTC.

This clonotype was recorded at least ten times. The rearrangement joins TRBV11-2 to TRBJ2-4, with D perhaps matching TRBD2 (6 bases). Per the germline V gene, CDR1 is SGHAT and CDR2 is FQNNGV. The CDR3 extends over 15 amino acids. The ends were cut back, 5 bases at V and 4 bases at J, with 15 bases in the middle. CDR3 coding DNA: TGTGCCAGCAGCCCCTCCGCGGGGTGGAAAAACATTCAGTACTTC. This codes for CASSPSAGWKNIQYF.

At least ten counts were recorded for this clonotype. The rearrangement joins TRBV20-1 to TRBJ1-2; D might be TRBD1 (5 bases). Germline V gene data show CDR1 as DFQATT and CDR2 as SNEGSKA (reference sequence). The CDR3 contains 13 residues. With 0 bases removed from V and 2 bases from J, the gap between germline ends came to 7 bases. The CDR3 nucleotides are TGCAGTGCTAGAGATCACAGGAACTATGGCTACACCTTC. Its protein product is CSARDHRNYGYTF.

This clonotype was counted ten times or more. The genes are TRBV2 and TRBJ2-5; D is perhaps TRBD1 or TRBD2 (6 bases each). Germline CDR1 SNHLY, CDR2 FYNNEI. Between the trimmed V and J ends, which lost 7 bases and 4 bases, there was a span of 13 bases. This CDR3 has 13 amino acids. The CDR3 DNA reads TGTGCCAGCAATCGGGGGCTAGGAGAGACCCAGTACTTC. This sequence encodes CASNRGLGETQYF.

In its sample, this clonotype was seen many times. This CDR3 is CASSLGDGGNEQFF. The CDR3 DNA reads TGTGCCAGCAGCCTCGGGGACGGGGGCAATGAGCAGTTCTTC. The rearrangement links TRBV6-1 to TRBJ2-1, with D possibly being TRBD2 (6 bases). Looked up from germline, CDR1 is MNHNS and CDR2 is SASEGT. The CDR3 has 14 residues. Trimming removed 6 bases at V and 6 bases at J, with 15 bases between.

This clonotype was found a few times. The chain has TRBV10-3 and TRBJ2-7; D perhaps matches TRBD1 (5 bases). The CDR3 is 13 residues long. The V gene lost 2 bases and the J gene lost 1 base, with 6 bases spanning the gap. The germline V gene has CDR1 ENHRY and CDR2 SYGVKD. This CDR3 reads CAISEQGSYEQYF. The CDR3 region has the DNA TGTGCCATCAGTGAGCAGGGATCCTACGAGCAGTACTTC.

V gene TRBV9 combines with J gene TRBJ2-1; 8 positions agree with TRBD2. Germline values: CDR1 SGDLS, CDR2 YYNGEE. The ends lost 2 bases at V and 7 bases at J; junction bases unmatched: 11. CDR3 size: 16 residues. The CDR3 is CASSVRLAMAGNEQFF. The CDR3 region has the DNA TGTGCCAGCAGCGTTCGACTAGCGATGGCGGGGAATGAGCAGTTCTTC.

A few counts support this clonotype. J is TRBJ2-1 and V is TRBV7-9; 11 bases are shared with TRBD2. Germline assignment: CDR1 SEHNR and CDR2 FQNEAQ (reference sequence). The CDR3 is 17 amino acids. V dropped 5 bases and J dropped 8; count of bases not matched to a gene: 14. CDR3 sequence: CASSPDLLAGDLHEQFF. Here the CDR3 DNA reads TGTGCCAGCAGCCCTGATCTACTAGCGGGAGATCTGCATGAGCAGTTCTTC.

As concerns this clonotype: At one end the junction does not follow the germline gene, possibly because of a read error. The chain recombines TRBV19 with TRBJ1-2; TRBD1 is a possible D gene (5 bases). This CDR3 comprises 11 residues. CDR1 LNHDA and CDR2 SQIVND come from the germline V gene (reference sequence). CDR3 bases: TGTGCCGGTAGCCGTGGGGCTGGCTACACCTTC. Translated, it gives CAGSRGAGYTF. Filled out from reference TRBV19 and TRBJ1-2, the complete variable domain reads DGGITQSPKYLFRKEGQNVTLSCEQNLNHDAMYWYRQDPGQGLRLIYYSQIVNDFQKGDIAEGYSVSREKKESFPLTVTSAQKNPTAFYLCAGSRGAGYTFGSGTRLTVV.

About this clonotype itself: The missing conserved phenylalanine or tryptophan at the end of this CDR3 makes a read error likely. The V gene is TRBV27, the J gene TRBJ2-7; D may be TRBD2 (6 bases). V lost 7 bases, J lost 4 bases, and 20 bases lay in between. Per the germline V gene, CDR1 is MNHEY and CDR2 is SMNVEV (reference sequence). This CDR3 contains 15 residues. The CDR3 DNA follows: TGTGCCAGCAAAGGAGGGCCCACCCCCTTTTACGAGCAGTACCTC. Its translation: CASKGGPTPFYEQYL.

The rearrangement uses TRBV6-1 and TRBJ2-1; 14 positions agree with TRBD2. The CDR3 has 20 residues. Per germline, CDR1 MNHNS and CDR2 SASEGT. With V trimmed by 10 bases and J by 1 base, 18 bases remained unmatched. CDR3 bases: TGTGCCACCAGGAGAGTTCCGGGACTAGCGGGAGAGAGTTCCTACAATGAGCAGTTCTTC. It yields the protein CATRRVPGLAGESSYNEQFF.

The chain couples TRBV7-8 to TRBJ1-3; TRBD1 matches 7 bases. The germline gives CDR1 SGHVS, CDR2 FQNEAQ. This CDR3 contains 14 residues. V lost 4 bases to trimming and J lost 1 base; unmatched junction nucleotides: 1. CDR3 DNA sequence: TGTGCCAGCAGCTCAGGGGGTTCTGGAAACACCATATATTTT. It specifies CASSSGGSGNTIYF.

Many counts were recorded for this clonotype. V gene TRBV2 combines with J gene TRBJ2-4, with 13 nucleotides matching TRBD2. The length of the CDR3 is 15 residues. V shed 9 bases and J 2 bases; nucleotides not matched to a gene: 4. Germline CDR1 and CDR2: SNHLY and FYNNEI. The CDR3 coding sequence is TGTGCCAGAGGACTAGCGGGAGAATCCAAAAACATTCAGTACTTC. Translated, it gives CARGLAGESKNIQYF.

This clonotype was recorded at least ten times. The J gene is TRBJ2-1, the V gene TRBV7-9; 9 bases align to TRBD1. V lost 3 bases and J lost 6; bases outside the gene matches: 12. This CDR3 has 17 residues. Germline V gives CDR1 SEHNR, CDR2 FQNEAQ (reference sequence). CDR3 amino acids: CASSFSGTGLYPNEQFF. CDR3 DNA sequence: TGTGCCAGCAGCTTTTCCGGGACAGGGCTTTACCCCAATGAGCAGTTCTTC.

This clonotype occurred many times. This rearrangement joins TRBV29-1 to TRBJ1-1; 7 bases line up with TRBD1. This CDR3 has 17 residues. Germline values: CDR1 SQVTM, CDR2 ANQGSEA. V lost 4 bases and J lost 0; bases outside the gene matches: 14. For the CDR3, the DNA is TGCAGCGTTGGCACCGGGACAGCCAGCTACATGAACACTGAAGCTTTCTTT. It encodes CSVGTGTASYMNTEAFF.

There are many counts of this clonotype. CDR3 protein: CASSFTGSNGYTF. The CDR3 DNA sequence: TGTGCCAGCAGCTTTACAGGGTCCAATGGCTACACCTTC. The V call is TRBV11-2, the J call TRBJ1-2; weak D call: TRBD1 (6 bases). Trimming shortened V by 3 bases and J by 6 bases, and 11 bases separated the two germline ends. Per germline, CDR1 SGHAT and CDR2 FQNNGV. The CDR3 consists of 13 residues.